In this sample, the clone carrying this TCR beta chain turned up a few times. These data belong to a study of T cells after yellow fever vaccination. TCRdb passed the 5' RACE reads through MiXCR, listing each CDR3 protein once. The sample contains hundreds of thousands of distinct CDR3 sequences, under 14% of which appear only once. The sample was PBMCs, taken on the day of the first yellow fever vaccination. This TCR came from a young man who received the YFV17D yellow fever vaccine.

This chain's CDR3 is CASSVLAGGPENEQFF. DNA of the CDR3: TGCGCCAGCAGCGTTCTAGCGGGGGGGCCTGAGAATGAGCAGTTCTTC. The chain recombines TRBV5-1 with TRBJ2-1; 12 bases are shared with TRBD2. Per germline, CDR1 SGHRS and CDR2 YFSETQ. CDR3 length: 16 amino acids. The V segment lost 4 bases and the J segment 7 bases; nucleotides outside the gene matches: 9.